This T cell receptor beta chain is drawn from a study of blood T cells in healthy people across ages. A J-beta primer mix and a sample-barcoded 5' primer were used in a second PCR of roughly 7 to 12 cycles. Each CDR3 protein is one row after TCRdb ran MiXCR on the 5' RACE reads. The sample contains hundreds of thousands of distinct CDR3 sequences, roughly 30% of which appear only once. The specimen was blood. This sequence was found in an elderly woman in good health.

The CDR3 bases are TGTGCCAGCAGCGTAGGAGCAGCGAATTCACCCCTCCACTTT. Translating gives CASSVGAANSPLHF. The V and J genes are TRBV9 and TRBJ1-6; no clear D gene. The CDR3 has 14 residues. Germline CDR1 SGDLS, CDR2 YYNGEE. Trimming took 0 bases from V and 7 from J, leaving 8 bases between them.